A selection of T cell receptor beta chains follows, all from one sample in a study of shared clonotypes between healthy human individuals. Repertoires were generated with immunoSEQ multiplex PCR, while TCRdb's copy carries only in-frame clones and drops some. The sample lists approximately 1.1 million clones; 70% to 80% were seen once. Sequenced: memory CD4+ T cells from PBMCs. These TCRs come from a man between 18 and 29 years old in good health. Some clones in this sample may be carry-over from other donors' samples. Each CDR3 is given without its conserved first and last residue.

V gene: TRBV10-3
CDR3 protein: AIRGDLSAREQY

V gene: TRBV29-1
CDR3 protein: SVVWWEPADTQY

V gene: TRBV28
CDR3 protein: ASSPRTPRVVNTEAF

V gene: TRBV5-1
CDR3 protein: ASSSARGGTEAF

V gene: TRBV28
CDR3 protein: ASSSPGDYNEQF

V gene: TRBV29-1
CDR3 protein: SVGQGDTEAF

V gene: TRBV2
CDR3 protein: ASRTTDTQY

V gene: TRBV5-1
CDR3 protein: ASSWTVNQPQH

V gene: TRBV6-5
CDR3 protein: ATGTPNQPQH

V gene: TRBV27
CDR3 protein: ASIRGAGSVYNEQF

V gene: TRBV29-1
CDR3 protein: SGVRQGTDTQY

V gene: TRBV28
CDR3 protein: ASSLRSEAF

V gene: TRBV5-4
CDR3 protein: ASSFAWRTDTQY

V gene: TRBV2
CDR3 protein: ASRQAGAGYT

V gene: TRBV4-1
CDR3 protein: ASSHPGQGRSYEQY

V gene: TRBV7-3
CDR3 protein: ASSSDGRGETQY

V gene: TRBV5-4
CDR3 protein: ASSFDRVGHEQY

V gene: TRBV5-4
CDR3 protein: ASSGQKNTEAF

V gene: TRBV5-1
CDR3 protein: ASSKTGTSGSNEQF

V gene: TRBV5-1
CDR3 protein: ASSFLAGSSGEQY

V gene: TRBV5-1
CDR3 protein: ASSLDFLAQDEQF

V gene: TRBV11-3
CDR3 protein: ASSLKDAHT

V gene: TRBV10-3
CDR3 protein: AISGGQGFTDTQY

V gene: TRBV10-3
CDR3 protein: AISQGLAGQTQY

V gene: TRBV29-1
CDR3 protein: SVGVRGRVDIQY

V gene: TRBV4-2
CDR3 protein: ASSQGGGAPAYEQY

V gene: TRBV13
CDR3 protein: ASSFGRGYYEQY

V gene: TRBV5-4
CDR3 protein: ASSIAAGSSINEQF

V gene: TRBV5-1
CDR3 protein: ASSLEPGLTNTGELF

V gene: TRBV19
CDR3 protein: ASRTGANYGYT

V gene: TRBV28
CDR3 protein: ASSIPTTRQGELNTEAF

V gene: TRBV7-9
CDR3 protein: ASSRPLTGPTEAF

V gene: TRBV7-2
CDR3 protein: ASSVTGTTNYEQY

V gene: TRBV6-1
CDR3 protein: ASSGTGGYTEAF

V gene: TRBV9
CDR3 protein: ASSPGAGRSGANVLT

V gene: TRBV29-1
CDR3 protein: SARKTSSYNEQF

V gene: TRBV2
CDR3 protein: ASSGAGDTYEQY

V gene: TRBV30
CDR3 protein: AWNEDSSHEQY

V gene: TRBV2
CDR3 protein: ASSEQVLYGYT

V gene: TRBV20-1
CDR3 protein: SARDRETQY

V gene: TRBV6-6
CDR3 protein: ASSYGHAYEQY

V gene: TRBV27
CDR3 protein: ASSQRDTSTDTQY